A single T cell receptor (beta chain) is shown here with its context. The record originates from a study of blood T cell repertoires in COVID-19. Study summary: Samples of COVID-19 (acute and convalescent) were obtained from the United States, Italy and Spain. Sample material is recorded as cDNA or gDNA derived from T cells, B-cell-depleted T cells, or PBMCs.

The authors' processing: Amplifying reference gene primers gave estimates of nucleated cell counts. The assay was immunoSEQ multiplex PCR, and TCRdb's table has in-frame clones only and misses some. V and J calls and clone size are as listed in that table; D and trimming were resolved from the DNA. The sample has more than 25,000 clones; 75% to 90% are singletons. Trimming took 5 bases from V and 6 from J; bases not matched to a gene: 6. In germline, CDR1 is MNHEY, CDR2 SVGAGI. This CDR3 is built from 14 residues. Patients from Seattle were sampled longitudinally, starting during active infection. The chain joins TRBV6-5 to TRBJ2-7, with 11 bases that match TRBD1. The sample comprised peripheral blood. The clonotype comes from an elderly woman with COVID-19, enrolled during active disease. Here the CDR3 reads CASSLPGTGGEQYF. The CDR3, as DNA: TGTGCCAGCAGTCTCCCCGGGACAGGGGGCGAGCAGTACTTC.